The sequence of this T cell receptor beta chain was determined in a study of T cell responses to AZD1222 COVID-19 vaccine. Study-level information: Samples with a second dose at about 4 or about 12 weeks were pooled together.

Points on this clone: The antigen remains undetermined.

Study-wide points: Donors, mostly white British, included more females; clonal diversity was possibly underestimated. The CD4 TCRs associated with vaccination extended across spike and predominated at 160-218 and 743-854.

Repertoires were generated with immunoSEQ multiplex PCR, while TCRdb's copy carries only in-frame clones and drops some. Here the sample spans 25,000 to 35,000 clones, about nine tenths being singletons. This TCR derives from an adult in good health. This material consisted of peripheral blood, taken on day 0 of AZD1222 vaccination.

The CDR3 here is CASSITGGGLNEQFF. For the CDR3, the DNA is TGTGCCAGCAGCATAACAGGGGGCGGCTTAAATGAGCAGTTCTTC. J is TRBJ2-1 and V is TRBV11-3, with 9 nucleotides matching TRBD1. CDR3 length: 15 amino acids. The germline gives CDR1 SGHNT, CDR2 YENEEA. V was pared by 5 bases and J by 7 bases, with 9 bases of the junction left unmatched.